This T cell receptor (beta chain) was captured in a study of T cell responses to AZD1222 COVID-19 vaccine (dated by TCRdb to the early 2020s). Notes on the research overall: TCR sequencing was performed for 230 to 250 trial participants, of whom 200 to 220 were given two doses of AZD1222 and 26 were given two doses of MenACWY control vaccine. Trial participants were enrolled into age subgroups of 18-55, 56-69 and 70-plus years, which contained roughly 150, 30 and 60 TCR-sequenced participants, respectively. The paper as a whole reports these results and caveats: Reportedly, almost half of the unique spike-specific TCRs recognized epitopes lying outside the regions that are mutated in the B.1.351 and B.1.1.7 variants. Conclusions about previously exposed vaccinees were limited because only six AZD1222 recipients were SARS-CoV-2 seropositive at baseline. In the small 56-69-year group, the increase in depth fell short of significance, most likely because of low power. Because no day 14 peak-response samples were available, the repertoires could be characterized only after the peak T cell response. Participants were mostly white British and included more females than males, and it was suggested by the authors that clonal diversity may have been underestimated. Vaccine-associated CD4 TCRs spanned the whole spike protein, with dominant responses in regions 160-218 and 743-854. A significant rise in spike-specific TCR breadth and depth was observed after two AZD1222 doses relative to day 0 and relative to MenACWY recipients.

The time point label of this sample denotes: about 28 days (+/-7) after the second vaccine dose. AZD1222 recipients given second doses at about 4 weeks or at about 12 weeks were pooled, since spike-specific TCR depth and breadth were not found to differ between the two schedules. Vaccinee samples came from UK trials COV001 and COV002, including a single-blind randomized controlled phase 2/3 trial of AZD1222 (ChAdOx1 nCoV-19) in healthy adults. For TCRbeta chain sequencing, PBMC samples were collected from trial participants at day 0 and at day 28 after the second dose. As to this clone: Its binding antigen is unknown. The input lacks base qualities; no much larger clone sits a single base away.

The CDR3 numbers 15 residues from cysteine through phenylalanine. Just the 45-base CDR3 DNA is kept, in frame starting at base 1. V drops 4 bases and J drops 2 bases, leaving 15 bases in between. Per the germline V gene, SGHNT is the CDR1 and YENEEA is the CDR2. The CDR3 regions of human TCRbeta chains were analyzed by immunosequencing. Concerning the study's data processing: Repertoire TCRs were checked for matches against a reference library of SARS-CoV-2-specific TCRs that had been generated using the MIRA antigen-specificity platform. Breadth was defined as the fraction of unique TCRs that were SARS-CoV-2-associated, and depth was defined as the fraction of total T cells that were SARS-CoV-2-associated. Each spike-specific TCR was assigned to its reactive spike region and to a CD4 or CD8 class using the MIRA data. Log10-transformed breadth and depth values were compared by one-way ANOVA with Sidak's multiple comparisons tests. What TCRdb holds here is the immuneACCESS table cut down to in-frame rearrangements. Part of the clones is not present; checked against another copy, under half of the missing clones reflect an unresolved V gene, and the others are unexplained. The V and J calls and clone size come from that table; D and trimming were worked out from the DNA. The sample contains 150,000 or so clones, 92% of them found a single time. The top ten clonotypes cover 3.6% of the sample.

The chain is made from TRBV11-3 and TRBJ2-7, with no reliable assignment of the D segment. This TCR was recovered from an adult who received the AZD1222 COVID-19 vaccine. The specimen was peripheral blood, collected 28 days after the second AZD1222 dose. CDR3 protein: CASSYSGLRTYEQYF. The DNA sequence is given as TGTGCCAGCAGCTACTCAGGCCTCAGGACCTACGAGCAGTACTTC.